These 8 T cell receptor beta chains share one sample of origin, sequenced in a study of cytomegalovirus exposure and HLA in healthy donors. 60 Vbeta and 13 Jbeta primers were used in PCR. TCRdb keeps only in-frame clones here, not all; method: immunoSEQ multiplex PCR. The data contain about 120,000 clones, 55% to 75% of them singletons. The sample was PBMCs. These receptors came from a woman aged 40 to 49 in good health and CMV-seropositive.

In this sample, this clone turned up once. The chain recombines TRBV29-1 with TRBJ1-3; D is ambiguous. CDR3 length: 14 amino acids. V lost 0 bases and J lost 3, with 9 bases in between. Per the germline V gene, CDR1 is SQVTM and CDR2 is ANQGSEA. As DNA, the CDR3 is TGCAGCGTTGAAGATCGGGGTTTTGGAAACACCATATATTTT. As protein: CSVEDRGFGNTIYF.

This clone was seen a single time. V and J are TRBV9 and TRBJ1-4; the D gene is possibly TRBD1 (6 bases). Trimming left V 0 bases short and J 10 bases short, with 16 bases between. Germline V gene data show CDR1 as SGDLS and CDR2 as YYNGEE. This CDR3 comprises 15 residues. CDR3 DNA sequence: TGTGCCAGCAGCGTAGACGGGGACAACAGAGGAAAACTGTTTTTT. It yields the protein CASSVDGDNRGKLFF.

The CDR3 sequence is CASSQVLRTGGNEQYF. The DNA of the CDR3 is TGCGCCAGCAGCCAAGTCCTCCGGACAGGGGGAAACGAGCAGTACTTC. The chain links TRBV4-1 to TRBJ2-7; 10 nucleotides align to TRBD1. This CDR3 contains 16 residues. The germline V gene encodes CDR1 MGHRA and CDR2 YSYEKL. V was pared by 1 base and J by 5 bases, with 8 bases of the junction left unmatched.

This clone was detected only a few times. CDR3 residues: CASSHRQDSYTF. CDR3 nucleotides: TGCGCCAGCAGCCACAGACAGGATAGCTACACCTTC. This chain uses TRBV4-3 with TRBJ1-2, with a weak D call TRBD1 (6 bases). The CDR3 is 12 amino acids. Between the trimmed V and J ends, which lost 3 bases and 9 bases, there was a span of 11 bases. Germline V gives CDR1 LGHNA, CDR2 YSLEER.

This rearrangement joins TRBV11-3 to TRBJ2-1, with TRBD2 as a possible D gene (5 bases). The CDR3 runs 13 residues. V was pared by 3 bases and J by 8 bases, with 11 bases between. From germline, CDR1 is SGHNT and CDR2 YENEEA. CDR3 loop: CASSLRTGDEQFF. The CDR3 DNA sequence: TGTGCCAGCAGCTTGCGGACTGGTGATGAGCAGTTCTTC.

V usage is TRBV19 and J usage is TRBJ1-5; 8 nucleotides align to TRBD1. CDR1 and CDR2 from the germline V gene are LNHDA and SQIVND (reference sequence). V lost 5 bases and J lost 7; bases outside the gene matches: 7. This CDR3 spans 14 amino acids. The CDR3 region is CASSPTGVLQPQHF. The CDR3 coding sequence is TGTGCCAGTAGTCCGACAGGGGTCCTCCAGCCCCAGCATTTT.

V is TRBV6-5 and J is TRBJ1-1; possible D gene TRBD1, 6 bases. The CDR3 length is 14 residues. Per the germline V gene, CDR1 is MNHEY and CDR2 is SVGAGI. V gave up 5 bases and J gave up 1 base, with 11 bases separating them. The CDR3 nucleotides are TGTGCCAGCAGTCCCCAGGACAGGAACACTGAAGCTTTCTTT. Protein product: CASSPQDRNTEAFF.

The V and J genes are TRBV4-3 and TRBJ1-3; 7 nucleotides match TRBD1. The germline V gene has CDR1 LGHNA and CDR2 YSLEER. CDR3 length equals 15 residues. V lost 6 bases and J lost 2; bases outside the gene matches: 7. CDR3 protein: CASSFTGDAGNTIYF. In DNA, the CDR3 is TGCGCCAGCAGTTTTACAGGGGATGCTGGAAACACCATATATTTT.